This entry describes one T cell receptor (beta chain). The data belong to a study of blood T cell repertoires in COVID-19. Trimming at V came to 0 bases and at J to 4 bases, leaving 3 bases not matched to a gene. Germline V gene lookup returns CDR1 SGHTA and CDR2 FQGTGA. There are 16 residues in the CDR3. Per the authors' pipeline: For nucleated cells, counts were estimated from reference gene primer amplification. Profiling relied on immunoSEQ multiplex PCR, and the TCRdb table lists in-frame clones only, not all of them. V and J calls and clone size are copied from that table; D and trimming were computed from the DNA. The sample shows about 43,000 clones, approximately 90% of them seen only once.

The chain is built from TRBV7-3 and TRBJ2-2; 9 bases are a match to TRBD1. Sequences were obtained from peripheral blood. This clonotype was sampled from a woman aged 80 or over with active COVID-19. The CDR3 loop reads CASSLTGQGPTGELFF. The CDR3, as DNA: TGTGCCAGCAGCTTAACAGGACAGGGGCCCACCGGGGAGCTGTTTTTT.